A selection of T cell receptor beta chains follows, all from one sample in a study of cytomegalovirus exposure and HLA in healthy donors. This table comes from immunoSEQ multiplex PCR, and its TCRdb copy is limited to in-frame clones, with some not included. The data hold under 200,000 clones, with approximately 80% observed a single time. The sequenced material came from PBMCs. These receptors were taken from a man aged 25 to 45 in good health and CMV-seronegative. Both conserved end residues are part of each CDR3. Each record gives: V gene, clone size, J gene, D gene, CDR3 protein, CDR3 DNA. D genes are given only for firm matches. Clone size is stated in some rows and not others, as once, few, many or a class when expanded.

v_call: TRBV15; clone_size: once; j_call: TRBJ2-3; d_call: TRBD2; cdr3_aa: CATSRAGTSGRDTQYF; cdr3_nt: TGTGCCACCAGCAGAGCCGGGACTAGCGGGAGAGATACGCAGTATTTT
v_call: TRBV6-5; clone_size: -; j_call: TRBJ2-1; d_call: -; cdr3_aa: CASSTSGRGVSEQFF; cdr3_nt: TGTGCCAGCAGTACCTCGGGCAGGGGGGTCAGTGAGCAGTTCTTC
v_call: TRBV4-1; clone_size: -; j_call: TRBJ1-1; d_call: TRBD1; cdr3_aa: CASSQGQGPNTEAFF; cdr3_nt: TGCGCCAGCAGCCAAGGACAGGGGCCGAACACTGAAGCTTTCTTT
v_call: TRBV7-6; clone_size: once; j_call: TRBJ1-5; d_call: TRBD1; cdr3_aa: CASSLEGTANQPQHF; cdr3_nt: TGTGCCAGCAGCTTAGAGGGGACAGCGAATCAGCCCCAGCATTTT
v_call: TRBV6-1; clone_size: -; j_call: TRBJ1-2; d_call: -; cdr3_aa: CASSDDKQAPYGYTF; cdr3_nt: TGTGCCAGCAGTGACGACAAGCAGGCGCCCTATGGCTACACCTTC
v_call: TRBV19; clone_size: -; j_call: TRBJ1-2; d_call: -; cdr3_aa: CASSPWDLANYGYTF; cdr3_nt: TGTGCCAGTAGTCCCTGGGACTTAGCTAACTATGGCTACACCTTC
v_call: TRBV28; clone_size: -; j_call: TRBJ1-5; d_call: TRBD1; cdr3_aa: CASSLTTGGRQPQHF; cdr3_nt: TGTGCCAGCAGTTTAACGACAGGGGGAAGGCAGCCCCAGCATTTT
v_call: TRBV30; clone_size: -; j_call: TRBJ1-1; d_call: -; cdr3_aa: CAWDSNTEAFF; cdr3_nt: TGTGCCTGGGACAGCAACACTGAAGCTTTCTTT
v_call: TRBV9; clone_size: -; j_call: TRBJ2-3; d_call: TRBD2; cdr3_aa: CASSVDTSGRIGATDTQYF; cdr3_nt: TGTGCCAGCAGCGTAGACACTAGCGGGAGGATCGGGGCCACAGATACGCAGTATTTT
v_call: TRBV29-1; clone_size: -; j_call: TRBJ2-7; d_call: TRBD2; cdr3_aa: CSVELTSGKPYEQYF; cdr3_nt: TGCAGCGTAGAACTCACTAGCGGGAAACCCTACGAGCAGTACTTC
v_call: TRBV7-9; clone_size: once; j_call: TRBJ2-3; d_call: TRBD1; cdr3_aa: CASSSTRDRPSTDTQYF; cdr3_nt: TGTGCCAGCAGCTCTACTCGGGACAGGCCTAGCACAGATACGCAGTATTTT
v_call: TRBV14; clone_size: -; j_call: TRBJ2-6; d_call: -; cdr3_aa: CASSAHRAGANVLTF; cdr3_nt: TGTGCCAGCAGCGCCCACAGGGCTGGGGCCAACGTCCTGACTTTC
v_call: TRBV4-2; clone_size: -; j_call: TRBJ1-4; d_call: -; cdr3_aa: CASSQDYLREGYEKLFF; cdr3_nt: TGTGCCAGCAGCCAAGATTACCTCAGGGAGGGGTACGAGAAACTGTTTTTT
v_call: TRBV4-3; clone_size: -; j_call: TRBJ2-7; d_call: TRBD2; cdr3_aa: CASSQELGGGAEEQYF; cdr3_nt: TGCGCCAGCAGCCAAGAGTTGGGCGGGGGGGCGGAAGAGCAGTACTTC
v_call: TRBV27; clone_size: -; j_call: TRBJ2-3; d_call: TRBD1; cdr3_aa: CASNHRGGGDTQYF; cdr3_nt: TGTGCCAGCAATCACAGGGGTGGTGGAGATACGCAGTATTTT
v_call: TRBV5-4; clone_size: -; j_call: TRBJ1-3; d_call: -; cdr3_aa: CASSLDSSGNTIYF; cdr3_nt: TGTGCCAGCAGCTTGGACAGCTCTGGAAACACCATATATTTT
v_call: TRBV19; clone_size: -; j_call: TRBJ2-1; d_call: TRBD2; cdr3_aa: CASTGGRRDYNEQFF; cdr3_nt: TGTGCCAGTACAGGCGGGAGGCGGGACTACAATGAGCAGTTCTTC
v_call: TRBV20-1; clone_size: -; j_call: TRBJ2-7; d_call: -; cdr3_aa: CSALKYEQYF; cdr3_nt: TGCAGTGCCCTAAAATACGAGCAGTACTTC
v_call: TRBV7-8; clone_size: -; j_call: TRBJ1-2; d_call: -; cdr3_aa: CASSWRQDYGYTF; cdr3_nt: TGTGCCAGCAGCTGGAGACAGGACTATGGCTACACCTTC
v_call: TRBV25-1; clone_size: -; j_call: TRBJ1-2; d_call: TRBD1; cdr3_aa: CASSEYQDRGYGYTF; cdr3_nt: TGTGCCAGCAGTGAATACCAGGACAGGGGGTATGGCTACACCTTC
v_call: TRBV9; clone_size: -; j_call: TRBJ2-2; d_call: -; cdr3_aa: CASRTPGEGTGELFF; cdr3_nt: TGTGCCAGCAGGACCCCAGGGGAGGGGACCGGGGAGCTGTTTTTT
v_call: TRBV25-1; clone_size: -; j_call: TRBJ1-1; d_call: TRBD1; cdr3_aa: CASSVGDSRGTEAFF; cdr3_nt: TGTGCCAGCAGTGTGGGGGACAGCCGTGGCACTGAAGCTTTCTTT
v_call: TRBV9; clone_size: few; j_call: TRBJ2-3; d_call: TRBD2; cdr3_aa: CASSVSLGGRDFTDTQYF; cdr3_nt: TGTGCCAGCAGCGTTTCCTTGGGCGGGAGGGATTTCACAGATACGCAGTATTTT
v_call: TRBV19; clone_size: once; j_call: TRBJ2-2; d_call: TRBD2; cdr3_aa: CASTPTSGGDGELFF; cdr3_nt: TGTGCCAGTACCCCGACTAGCGGGGGGGACGGGGAGCTGTTTTTT
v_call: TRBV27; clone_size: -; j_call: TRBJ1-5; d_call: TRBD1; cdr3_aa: CASSSFSGTGGKQPQHF; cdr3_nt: TGTGCCAGCAGTTCTTTTTCCGGGACAGGGGGGAAACAGCCCCAGCATTTT
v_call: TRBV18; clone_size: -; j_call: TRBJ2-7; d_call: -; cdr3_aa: CASSRQANSYEQYF; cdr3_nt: TGTGCCAGCTCAAGACAGGCCAACTCCTACGAGCAGTACTTC
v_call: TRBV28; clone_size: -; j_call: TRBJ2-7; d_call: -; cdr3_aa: CASRRRVQEQYF; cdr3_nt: TGTGCCAGCAGGCGCAGGGTCCAGGAGCAGTACTTC
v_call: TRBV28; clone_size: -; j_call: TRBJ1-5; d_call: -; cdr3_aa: CASSLTDYSNQPQHF; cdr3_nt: TGTGCCAGCAGTTTAACGGACTATAGCAATCAGCCCCAGCATTTT
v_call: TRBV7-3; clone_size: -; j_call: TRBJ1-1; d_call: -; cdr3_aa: CASSLNGGRGTEAFF; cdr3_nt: TGTGCCAGCAGCTTAAACGGGGGAAGGGGCACTGAAGCTTTCTTT
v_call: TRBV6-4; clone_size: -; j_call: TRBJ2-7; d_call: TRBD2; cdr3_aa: CASSARTSGRWYEQYF; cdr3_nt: TGTGCCAGCAGTGCGAGAACTAGCGGGAGGTGGTACGAGCAGTACTTC
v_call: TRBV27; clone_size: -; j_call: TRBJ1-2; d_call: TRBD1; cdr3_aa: CASSPGQGYYGYTF; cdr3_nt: TGTGCCAGCAGTCCGGGACAGGGGTACTATGGCTACACCTTC
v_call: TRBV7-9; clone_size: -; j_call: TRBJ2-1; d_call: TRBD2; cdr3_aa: CASSSLAGGRGRNEQFF; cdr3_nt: TGTGCCAGCAGCTCACTAGCCGGAGGGAGGGGTCGGAATGAGCAGTTCTTC
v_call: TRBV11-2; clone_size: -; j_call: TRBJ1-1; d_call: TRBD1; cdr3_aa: CASSLGTGGAGTEAFF; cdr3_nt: TGTGCCAGCAGCTTAGGGACAGGGGGCGCCGGCACTGAAGCTTTCTTT
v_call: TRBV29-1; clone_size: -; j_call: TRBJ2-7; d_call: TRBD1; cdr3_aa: CSVVPGQGFYEQYF; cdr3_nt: TGCAGCGTCGTACCGGGACAGGGTTTTTACGAGCAGTACTTC
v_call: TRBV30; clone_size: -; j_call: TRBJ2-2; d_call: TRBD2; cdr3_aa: CAWSISGRANTGELFF; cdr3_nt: TGTGCCTGGAGTATAAGCGGGAGGGCCAACACCGGGGAGCTGTTTTTT
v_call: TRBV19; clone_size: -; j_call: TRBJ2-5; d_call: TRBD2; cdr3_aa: CASSIGLAGGETQYF; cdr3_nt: TGTGCCAGTAGTATAGGACTAGCGGGAGGGGAGACCCAGTACTTC
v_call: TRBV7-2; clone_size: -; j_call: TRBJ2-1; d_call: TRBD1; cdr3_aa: CASSLSGDSSYNEQFF; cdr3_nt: TGTGCCAGCAGCTTATCCGGGGACAGTTCCTACAATGAGCAGTTCTTC
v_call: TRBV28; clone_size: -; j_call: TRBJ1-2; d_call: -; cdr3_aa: CASSFYQGGYGYTF; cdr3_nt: TGTGCCAGCAGTTTTTACCAGGGAGGCTATGGCTACACCTTC
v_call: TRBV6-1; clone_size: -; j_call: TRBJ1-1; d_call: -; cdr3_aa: CASRPFRVTEAFF; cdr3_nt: TGTGCCAGCAGGCCTTTTCGGGTCACTGAAGCTTTCTTT
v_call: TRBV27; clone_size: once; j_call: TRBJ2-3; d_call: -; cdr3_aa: CASSTRGTDTQYF; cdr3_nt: TGTGCCAGCAGTACCCGGGGGACAGATACGCAGTATTTT
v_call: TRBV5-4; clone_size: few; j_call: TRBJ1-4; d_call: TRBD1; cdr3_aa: CASSVGDRANEKLFF; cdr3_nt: TGTGCCAGCAGCGTCGGGGACAGGGCTAATGAAAAACTGTTTTTT
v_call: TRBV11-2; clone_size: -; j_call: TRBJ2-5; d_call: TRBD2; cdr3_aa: CASSSPGLAGTKTQYF; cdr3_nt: TGTGCCAGCAGCTCCCCGGGACTAGCGGGCACAAAGACCCAGTACTTC
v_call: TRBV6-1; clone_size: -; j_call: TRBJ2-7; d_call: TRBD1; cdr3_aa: CASSVRGQGISEQYF; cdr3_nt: TGTGCCAGCAGTGTGAGGGGACAGGGAATTAGTGAGCAGTACTTC
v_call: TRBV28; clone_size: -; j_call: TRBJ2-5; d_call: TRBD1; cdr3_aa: CASSFGTVGRKETQYF; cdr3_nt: TGTGCCAGCAGTTTCGGGACAGTCGGTAGAAAAGAGACCCAGTACTTC
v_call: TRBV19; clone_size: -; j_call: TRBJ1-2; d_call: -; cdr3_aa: CASSRGTSSNYGYTF; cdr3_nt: TGTGCCAGTAGTAGGGGGACAAGTTCTAACTATGGCTACACCTTC
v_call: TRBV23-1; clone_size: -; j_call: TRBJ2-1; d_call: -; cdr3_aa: CASSQSWTANNEQFF; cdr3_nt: TGCGCCAGCAGTCAATCGTGGACAGCCAACAATGAGCAGTTCTTC
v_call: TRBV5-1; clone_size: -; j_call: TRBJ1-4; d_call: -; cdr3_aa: CASSLGGDSSNEKLFF; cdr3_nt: TGCGCCAGCAGCTTGGGGGGCGACAGCTCTAATGAAAAACTGTTTTTT
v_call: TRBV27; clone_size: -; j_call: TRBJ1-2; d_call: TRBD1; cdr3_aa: CASSQGAVDYGYTF; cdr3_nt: TGTGCCAGCAGTCAGGGGGCGGTCGACTATGGCTACACCTTC
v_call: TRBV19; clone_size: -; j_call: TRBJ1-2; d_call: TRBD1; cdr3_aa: CASSLRDRELHGYTF; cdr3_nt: TGTGCCAGTAGTCTAAGGGACAGGGAACTCCATGGCTACACCTTC
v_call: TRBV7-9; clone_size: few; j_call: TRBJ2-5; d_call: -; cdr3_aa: CASSFVAEETQYF; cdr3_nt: TGTGCCAGCAGCTTCGTGGCCGAAGAGACCCAGTACTTC
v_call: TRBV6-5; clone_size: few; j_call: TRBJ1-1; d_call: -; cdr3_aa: CASSYTGVGNTEAFF; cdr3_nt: TGTGCCAGCAGTTACACCGGGGTTGGGAACACTGAAGCTTTCTTT
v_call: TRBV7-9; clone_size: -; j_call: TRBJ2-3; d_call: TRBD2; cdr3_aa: CASSLGTSGTDTQYF; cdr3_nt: TGTGCCAGCAGCTTAGGAACTAGCGGTACAGATACGCAGTATTTT
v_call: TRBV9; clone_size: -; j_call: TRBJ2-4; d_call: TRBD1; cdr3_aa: CASQGQRGIQYF; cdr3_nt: TGTGCCAGCCAGGGACAGAGGGGCATTCAGTACTTC
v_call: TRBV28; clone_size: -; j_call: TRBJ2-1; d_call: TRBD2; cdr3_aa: CASRLLTGTRDSNEQFF; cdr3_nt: TGTGCCAGCAGATTATTAACCGGGACTAGGGATTCTAATGAGCAGTTCTTC
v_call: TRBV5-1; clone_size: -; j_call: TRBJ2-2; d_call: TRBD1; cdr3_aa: CASSSGQGNTGELFF; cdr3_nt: TGCGCCAGCAGCTCGGGACAGGGTAACACCGGGGAGCTGTTTTTT
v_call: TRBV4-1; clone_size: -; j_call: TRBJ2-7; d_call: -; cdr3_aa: CASSQTLYGDYEQYF; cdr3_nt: TGCGCCAGCAGCCAAACTCTTTACGGGGACTACGAGCAGTACTTC
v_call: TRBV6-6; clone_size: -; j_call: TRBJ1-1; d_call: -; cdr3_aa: CASSPRLQVVTEAFF; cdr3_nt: TGTGCCAGCAGTCCACGCCTACAGGTCGTGACTGAAGCTTTCTTT